This T cell receptor (beta chain) appears in the sequencing data of a study of lymphopenia after photon versus proton radiotherapy. Notes on the study in general: Post-nadir diversity loss with photons came from oligoclonal expansion, particularly CD8+ Temra cells. Under photons, naive T cells and diversity fell while effector/memory populations rose. Better survival with proton therapy was suggested as possible, not demonstrated.

Profiled with immunoSEQ multiplex PCR; TCRdb holds only in-frame clones, not every one. The sample yields roughly 150,000 clones, 88% seen once. In regard to this clone: As yet, its antigen is unknown.

V lost 3 bases, J lost 8 bases, and 7 bases stayed unmatched. The germline gives CDR1 MDHEN, CDR2 SYDVKM. CDR3 size: 14 residues. Sequenced here: peripheral blood, sampled from a patient treated with photon-based radiotherapy. This clonotype was obtained from a man aged 50 to 59 with gastric cancer. The chain combines TRBV28 with TRBJ1-1; TRBD1 matches 9 bases. The CDR3 DNA reads as TGTGCCAGCAGTTTCCACAGGGGGCGCCCGGAAGCTTTCTTT. The encoded protein is CASSFHRGRPEAFF.